This T cell receptor beta chain is drawn from a study of blood T cells in healthy people across ages. For the study at large: About one barcoded beta molecule per two T cells came from capture by template switching. Overall study results and limits: Age brought a roughly linear fall in TCR beta diversity measured per million T cells. There were more naive CD4+ cells and higher diversity in long-lived donors than in aged donors.

It was with a sample-barcoded 5' primer and a J-beta primer mix that a second PCR of roughly 7 to 11 cycles was run. TCRdb used MiXCR to reprocess the 5' RACE reads, holding one entry per CDR3 protein. The sample consists of about 830,000 distinct CDR3 sequences, 58% of them appearing once. The V end was cut by 6 bases, the J end by 2 bases, with 16 bases between. Germline V CDR1 and CDR2: MNHEY, SVGAGI. This CDR3 is 16 amino acids long. Every sample gave at least 5 micrograms of total RNA when it was extracted. With regard to this clonotype: What it binds is not known.

Input material: blood. This sequence was found in a man aged 25 to 40 in good health. The V and J genes are TRBV6-5 and TRBJ1-4; D is perhaps TRBD1 (5 bases). CDR3 loop: CASRSPGRGTNEKLFF. In DNA, the CDR3 is TGTGCCAGCAGGTCCCCTGGGCGGGGCACTAATGAAAAACTGTTTTTT.